Below are 2 T cell receptor beta chains sequenced from a single sample in a study of cytomegalovirus exposure and HLA in healthy donors (dated by TCRdb to the late 2010s). The protocol used for the library was the immunoSEQ multiplex PCR assay. This is the immuneACCESS table as TCRdb keeps it, with only in-frame sequences that have V and J called. A part of the clones is gone; compared with another copy, unresolved V genes explain less than half, and the rest is unexplained. A total of 120,000 or so clones appear in this sample, about 90% of them only once. The top ten hold about 2.1% of the sample. Material for sequencing was PBMCs. The receptors shown here come from a woman between 18 and 29 years old in good health and CMV-seronegative.

This clone came up once. V usage is TRBV9 and J usage is TRBJ2-7; 8 nucleotides match TRBD1. Germline loops: CDR1 SGDLS, CDR2 YYNGEE. Germline trimming cut 0 bases from V and 2 bases from J; bases unmatched to any gene: 4. There are 15 residues in the CDR3. CDR3 nucleotides: TGTGCCAGCAGCGTAGGACAGGGGTTTCCCTACGAGCAGTACTTC. Translation gives CASSVGQGFPYEQYF. The full variable domain, in which reference TRBV9 and TRBJ2-7 provide the parts outside the CDR3, is DSGVTQTPKHLITATGQRVTLRCSPRSGDLSVYWYQQSLDQGLQFLIQYYNGEERAKGNILERFSAQQFPDLHSELNLSSLELGDSALYFCASSVGQGFPYEQYFGPGTRLTVT.

The CDR3 reads CSVAIATNTEAFF. The CDR3 DNA is TGCAGCGTTGCGATAGCCACGAACACTGAAGCTTTCTTT. The V and J genes are TRBV29-1 and TRBJ1-1, with D unclear. Germline V gives CDR1 SQVTM, CDR2 ANQGSEA. CDR3 length: 13 amino acids. V shed 4 bases and J shed 1 base, with 10 bases lying between them.